The sequence of this T cell receptor beta chain was determined in a study of cytomegalovirus exposure and HLA in healthy donors. Broader study findings: TCR beta V- and J-gene trimming, according to a later analysis, was linked to a missense DCLRE1C variant.

13 Jbeta primers and 60 Vbeta primers were used for the PCR. Using immunoSEQ multiplex PCR, the repertoire was profiled, and TCRdb retains in-frame clones only, with some absent. Of 150,000 to 250,000 clones detected, around three quarters appear once; the ten largest clones hold under 2%. Trimming pared 2 bases from V and 5 bases from J, leaving 13 bases between. Germline values: CDR1 SGHDT, CDR2 YYEEEE. The CDR3 loop spans 14 amino acids. On this clone: What it recognizes is unknown.

This chain connects TRBV5-6 to TRBJ2-5; D is possibly TRBD2 (5 bases). Material: PBMCs. The TCR originated in a man aged 30 to 45 in good health and CMV-seronegative. The CDR3 bases are TGTGCCAGCAGCTTCCCCGGGATTGAGGAGACCCAGTACTTC. It encodes CASSFPGIEETQYF.